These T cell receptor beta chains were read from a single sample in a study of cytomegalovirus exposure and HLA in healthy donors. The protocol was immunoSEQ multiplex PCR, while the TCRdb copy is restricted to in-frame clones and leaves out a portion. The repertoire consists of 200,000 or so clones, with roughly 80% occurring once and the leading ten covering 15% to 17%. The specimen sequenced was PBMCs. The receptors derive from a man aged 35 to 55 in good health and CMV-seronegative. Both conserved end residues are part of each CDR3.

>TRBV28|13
CASTRQGTDTQYF
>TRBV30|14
CAGASKDRGHEQYF
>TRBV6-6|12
CASSYSYNEQFF
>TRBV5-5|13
CASSLDMNTEAFF
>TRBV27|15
CASGTWGLRGYEQYF
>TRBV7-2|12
CASSPSERTQYF
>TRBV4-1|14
CASSQDSGLGKQFF
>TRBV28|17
CASSLYGTGAGANVLTF
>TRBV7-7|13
CASSLQRGDTQYF
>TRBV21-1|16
CASSRLAERITGELFF
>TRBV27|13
CASRSSGSNEQFF
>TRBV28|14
CASSLLERSYEQYF
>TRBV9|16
CASSVSPAGGKETQYF
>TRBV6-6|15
CASSYGGGLEEKLFF
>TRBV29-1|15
CSVWDWGETNYGYTF
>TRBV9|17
CASSSRGDSSWTGELFF
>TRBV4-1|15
CASSQAQGGNTEAFF
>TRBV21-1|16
CASSKGGGLGNQPQHF
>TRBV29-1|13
CSVTSRVYNEQFF
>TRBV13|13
CASSMGGLLEPFF
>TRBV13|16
CASSFPRSGGAYEQYF
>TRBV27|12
CASSFVNYGYTF
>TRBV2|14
CASLIEGAAGELFF
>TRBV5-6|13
CASSKDSQETQYF
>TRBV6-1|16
CASSDPRGGLVYGYTF
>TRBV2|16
CASSALGRGAYNEQFF
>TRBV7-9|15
CASTGQGAANEKLFF
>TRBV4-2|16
CASRESVGTSSYEQYF
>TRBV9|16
CASSVAREGSYNEQFF
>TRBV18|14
CASSPFTGGTEAFF
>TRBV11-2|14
CASSLLLSTDTQYF
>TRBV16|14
CASSQAGRSYEQYF
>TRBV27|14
CASRRGTGVYGYTF
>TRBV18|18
CASSPFGIRQNIYNEQFF
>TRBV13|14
CASSGRTSGGEQYF
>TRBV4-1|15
CASSQAGGQNEKLFF
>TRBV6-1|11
CASRGDSQAFF
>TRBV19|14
CASSMRLAVYEQFF
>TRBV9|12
CASSPRNQPQHF
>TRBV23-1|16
CASSQPSRQGNNGYTF
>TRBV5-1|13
CASSLGETTEAFF
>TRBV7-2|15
CASSLSGTGGEKLFF
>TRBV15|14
CATSRGDRSYEQYF
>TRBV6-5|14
CASSSREGRDTQYF
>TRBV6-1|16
CASSEFRTGGTYEQYF
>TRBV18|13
CASFFGGDAEAFF
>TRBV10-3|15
CAISERGSGNYEQYF
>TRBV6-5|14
CASSYGRGQVEQYF
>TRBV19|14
CASSWTGTNEKLFF
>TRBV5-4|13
CASSPAGDTEAFF
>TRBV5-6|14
CASSFGTGSTEAFF
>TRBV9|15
CASSPPVGAGNEQFF
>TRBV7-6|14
CASSLGLEKDTQYF
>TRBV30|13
CAWSVAWNQPQHF
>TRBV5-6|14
CASSLGARNYGYTF